The table lists the clone carrying this TCR beta chain with a few counts. The antigen is undetermined. PCR was performed using 60 Vbeta and 13 Jbeta primers. TCRdb's table, derived via immunoSEQ multiplex PCR, lists solely in-frame clones and lacks some. The repertoire holds about 130,000 clones, with around 8.5% as singletons. The data were taken from a study of cytomegalovirus exposure and HLA in healthy donors. Overall study findings and caveats: A later analysis linked a missense variant in DCLRE1C to the trimming of TCR beta V and J genes.

V gave up 4 bases and J gave up 3 bases, with 10 bases separating them. The CDR3 has 13 residues. CDR1 and CDR2 from the germline V gene are SGDLS and YYNGEE. The sequencing sample was made of PBMCs. This chain uses TRBV9 with TRBJ1-2; no clear D. The origin of this receptor is a man in his forties in good health and CMV-seronegative. The CDR3 loop reads CASSPEPYYGYTF. CDR3 sequence (DNA): TGTGCCAGCAGCCCGGAGCCTTACTATGGCTACACCTTC.